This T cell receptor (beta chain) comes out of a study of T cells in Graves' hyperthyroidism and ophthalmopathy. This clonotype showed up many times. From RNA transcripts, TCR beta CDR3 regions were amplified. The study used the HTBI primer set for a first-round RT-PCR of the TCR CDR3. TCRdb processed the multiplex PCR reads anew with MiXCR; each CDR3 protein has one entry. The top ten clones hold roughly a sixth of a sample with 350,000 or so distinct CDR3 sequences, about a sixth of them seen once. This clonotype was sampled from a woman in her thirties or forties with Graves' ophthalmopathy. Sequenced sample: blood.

As DNA, the CDR3 is TGTGCCAGTACCGGGGGCGATGGCTACACCTTC. Its translation: CASTGGDGYTF. The V gene is TRBV19, the J gene TRBJ1-2; tentatively, D is TRBD1 (6 bases). Germline V gene lookup returns CDR1 LNHDA and CDR2 SQIVND (reference sequence). The germline V and J ends were trimmed by 7 bases and 6 bases, with 9 bases remaining between them. The CDR3 consists of 11 residues.